One T cell receptor beta chain is described in this entry. Its antigen is currently unknown. The source of the sample is a study of vaccination and CD4 T cells after COVID-19. Study-wide context: Cells were stimulated with overlapping spike peptides from SARS-CoV-2, HCoV-NL63, HCoV-OC43 and HCoV-229E. Findings and caveats of the study: Only relatively few convalescent patients were studied, and early post-infection timepoints were not analyzed.

Researchers used the Oncomine TCR Beta short-read assay to sequence DNA from cultured CD4+ T cells. Using the QIAamp micro DNA kit, genomic DNA was extracted from the CD4+ T cells that had been cultured. One entry per CDR3 protein, called by TCRdb with MiXCR from the PCR reads. The sample records approximately 8,800 distinct CDR3 sequences, 30% to 35% being singletons. The sample's treatment: approximately 11-day PBMC culture with coronavirus spike peptide pools or control peptides (ViraFEST assay). Gathered ahead of the COVID-19 pandemic (2011-2018) were the CD4+ T cells of the unexposed donor. The authors isolated CD4+ T cells by negative selection after nine to eleven days of culture. Four cold-coronavirus spikes and SARS-CoV-2 S/N served to probe CD4+ T cells taken from unexposed donors, cells permitting. The specimen was CD4+ T cells from blood, cultured in vitro. The TCR was taken from a human donor in good health.

The CDR3 DNA sequence: TGCAGTGCTAGAGATAAGGGCAATAACGGAGAGACCCAGTACTTC. The encoded protein is CSARDKGNNGETQYF. The chain carries TRBV20-1 and TRBJ2-5; D remains ambiguous. V was pared by 0 bases and J by 4 bases, with 15 bases between. This CDR3 has 15 residues. CDR1 is DFQATT and CDR2 is SNEGSKA in the germline V gene (reference sequence).